These T cell receptor beta chains were read from a single sample in a study of CD8 T cells in ankylosing spondylitis. TCRdb used MiXCR to reprocess the 5' RACE reads, holding one entry per CDR3 protein. The sample yields just under 550,000 distinct CDR3 sequences, about 13% seen once. Source material: blood, either unsorted or a sorted T cell fraction (not recorded which). The origin of the receptors is a male donor with ankylosing spondylitis. CDR3s include the opening cysteine and the closing phenylalanine or tryptophan.

J gene,V gene,CDR3 protein
TRBJ2-2,TRBV2,CASSVVSSSTGELFF
TRBJ1-5,TRBV6-1,CASSPDLPNQPQHF
TRBJ2-2,TRBV5-1,CASSFSGTGDFEELFF
TRBJ2-7,TRBV3-1,CASSQEGRGVGEQYF
TRBJ2-5,TRBV11-2,CASSILTSDQETQYF
TRBJ2-7,TRBV20-1,CSAGSTYEQYF
TRBJ1-2,TRBV11-2,CASSLGGSEGWRYGYTF
TRBJ2-5,TRBV7-2,CASSLSHGPAGAETQYF
TRBJ1-3,TRBV3-1,CASSQGYSLSGNTIYF
TRBJ1-1,TRBV9,CASSVDTTDSKAFF
TRBJ2-3,TRBV5-5,CASSLTVRVYTDTQYF
TRBJ2-1,TRBV5-4,CASSLSPSNEQFF
TRBJ1-2,TRBV2,CASSENPSCYTF
TRBJ2-1,TRBV5-1,CASSLSLAGVNEQFF
TRBJ2-3,TRBV7-2,CASSLQGARGTDTQYF
TRBJ2-3,TRBV11-2,CASSLGGAGGSTDTQYF
TRBJ2-1,TRBV3-1,CASSQERLAGLGNEQFF
TRBJ1-1,TRBV5-1,CASSLRSPDRVNTEAFF
TRBJ2-2,TRBV29-1,CSVEGTSGSGTGELFF
TRBJ2-3,TRBV20-1,CSARASDGSPTDTQYF
TRBJ2-1,TRBV29-1,CSAGTSTNEQFF
TRBJ2-7,TRBV5-1,CASSLYGTGYEQYF
TRBJ1-1,TRBV3-1,CASSQEQRTGGNTEAFF
TRBJ2-2,TRBV10-3,CAISGLAEGTGELFF
TRBJ2-7,TRBV20-1,CSIRGGSYEQYF
TRBJ2-3,TRBV20-1,CSARTLAGVGDTQYF
TRBJ1-1,TRBV12-3/TRBV12-4,CASSFGLMNTEAFF
TRBJ2-3,TRBV20-1,CSARAGNTDTQYF
TRBJ1-1,TRBV29-1,CSVGGDNEAFF
TRBJ2-3,TRBV11-2,CASSLRDHTYF